The 8 T cell receptor beta chains below were found in one sample sequenced in a study of graft-versus-host responses after intestinal transplantation. These receptors have no known antigen. Data came from immunoSEQ multiplex PCR; TCRdb stores just in-frame clones and leaves some out. The data contain approximately 120,000 clones, roughly 92% of them singletons. The material sequenced was unstimulated CD4+ T cells sorted from spleen or lymph node cells, taken before intestinal transplant. The receptors come from a human donor who received an intestinal transplant.

This clone was counted a few times. The genes are TRBV10-2 and TRBJ1-2; D may be TRBD1 (6 bases). The CDR3 runs to 14 residues. Germline V lookup: CDR1 WSHSY, CDR2 SAAADI. V lost 2 bases and J 7 bases, leaving 14 bases between the germline ends. The CDR3 region has the DNA TGCGCCAGCAGTGAGGTGGGGGGGCAGGGTGGCTACACCTTC. Encoded protein: CASSEVGGQGGYTF.

The chain uses TRBV25-1 and TRBJ1-3; a possible D gene is TRBD1 (6 bases). The CDR3 runs to 11 residues. V gave up 10 bases and J gave up 4 bases, with 8 bases separating them. CDR1 is MGHDK and CDR2 is SYGVNS in the germline V gene. CDR3 bases: TGTGCCACCGGACAGGGAAACACCATATATTTT. As protein: CATGQGNTIYF.

The chain is built from TRBV5-1 and TRBJ2-5, with D unresolved. CDR1 is SGHRS, CDR2 YFSETQ, per germline. The V gene lost 1 base and the J gene lost 5 bases, with 12 bases spanning the gap. The CDR3 covers 14 residues. Written as DNA, the CDR3 is TGCGCCAGCAGCTTGATTGACCCGAAGGAGACCCAGTACTTC. Amino acid sequence: CASSLIDPKETQYF.

CDR3 nucleotides: TGTGCCAGCAGGGACCAGACCTACAATGAGCAGTTCTTC. Protein product: CASRDQTYNEQFF. V usage is TRBV4-2 and J usage is TRBJ2-1; D unresolved. The V gene lost 6 bases and the J gene lost 2 bases, with 8 bases spanning the gap. Looked up from germline, CDR1 is LGHNA and CDR2 is YNFKEQ. CDR3 length: 13 residues.

V and J are TRBV2 and TRBJ2-7, with a weak D call TRBD2 (6 bases). Germline assignment: CDR1 SNHLY and CDR2 FYNNEI. With 0 bases removed from V and 9 bases from J, the gap between germline ends came to 18 bases. This CDR3 has 15 amino acids. CDR3 bases: TGTGCCAGCAGTGAAGCGCTTCGGGGGTTCGAAGGGCAGTACTTC. Translated: CASSEALRGFEGQYF.

The chain combines TRBV18 with TRBJ1-5, with D possibly being TRBD1 (6 bases). CDR3 size: 15 residues. The V gene's germline CDR1 is KGHSH and CDR2 LQKENI. Deletions cut 5 bases from V and 11 bases from J, with 22 bases between. CDR3 nucleotides: TGTGCCAGCTCAACAACCGGGACACCCGAATCGACCCAGCATTTT. It encodes CASSTTGTPESTQHF.

The chain couples TRBV5-1 to TRBJ2-7; the D call may be TRBD1 or TRBD2 (7 bases each). The CDR3 consists of 15 residues. Trimming shortened V by 4 bases and J by 3 bases, and 17 bases separated the two germline ends. CDR1 SGHRS and CDR2 YFSETQ come from the germline V gene. Written as DNA, the CDR3 is TGCGCCAGCAGCCAAAGACAGGGCGGGAGCTACGAGCAGTACTTC. Translating gives CASSQRQGGSYEQYF.

The V and J genes are TRBV2 and TRBJ2-3; no clear D gene. V was cut by 4 bases and J by 1 base, with 9 bases left in between. From germline, CDR1 is SNHLY and CDR2 FYNNEI. CDR3 length: 14 residues. Here the CDR3 reads CASSVGFGTDTQYF. As DNA, the CDR3 is TGTGCCAGCAGTGTAGGTTTTGGCACAGATACGCAGTATTTT. Looking up the rest from reference TRBV2 and TRBJ2-3 gives the full variable domain: EPEVTQTPSHQVTQMGQEVILRCVPISNHLYFYWYRQILGQKVEFLVSFYNNEISEKSEIFDDQFSVERPDGSNFTLKIRSTKLEDSAMYFCASSVGFGTDTQYFGPGTRLTVL.